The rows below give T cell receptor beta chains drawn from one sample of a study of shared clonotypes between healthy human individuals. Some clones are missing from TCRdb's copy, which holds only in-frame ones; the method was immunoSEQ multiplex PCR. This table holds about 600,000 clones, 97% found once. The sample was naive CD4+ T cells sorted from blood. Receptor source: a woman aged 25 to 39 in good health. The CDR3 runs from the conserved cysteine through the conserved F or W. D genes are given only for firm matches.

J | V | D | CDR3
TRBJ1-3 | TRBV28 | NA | CASNGQPLSGNTIYF
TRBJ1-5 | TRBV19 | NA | CASSAGSNQPQHF
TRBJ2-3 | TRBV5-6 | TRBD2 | CASSLGLAGFTDTQYF
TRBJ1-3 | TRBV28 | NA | CASSAGDSNTIYF
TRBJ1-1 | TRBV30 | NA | CAWDLFGRGTEAFF
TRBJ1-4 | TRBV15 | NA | CATRTFGEKLFF
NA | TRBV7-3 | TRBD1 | CASSLGQGLPGEQYF
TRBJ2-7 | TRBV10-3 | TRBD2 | CAISQIAGTYEQYF
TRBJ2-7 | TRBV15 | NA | CATSRDQGSVEQYF
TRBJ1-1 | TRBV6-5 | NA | CASSYSRKGSSTEAFF
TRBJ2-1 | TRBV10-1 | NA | CASSEGLATTYNEQFF
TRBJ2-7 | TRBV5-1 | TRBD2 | CASSSGSGSRYEQYF
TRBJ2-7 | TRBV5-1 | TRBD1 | CASRPGQGSEQYF
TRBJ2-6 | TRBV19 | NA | CASRQGGGANVLTF
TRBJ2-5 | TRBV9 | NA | CASSVVGGLETQYF
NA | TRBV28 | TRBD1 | CASRRQGSGYEQYF
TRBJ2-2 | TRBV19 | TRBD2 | CATHPTSGTTGELFF
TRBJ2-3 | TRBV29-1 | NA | CSVGAVRADTQYF
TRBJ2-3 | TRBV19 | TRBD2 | CASSILSGRGTDTQYF
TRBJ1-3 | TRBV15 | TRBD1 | CATSRKQGAAGNTIYF
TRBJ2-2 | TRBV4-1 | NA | CASSQISGELFF
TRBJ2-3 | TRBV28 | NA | CASSVRGTDTQYF
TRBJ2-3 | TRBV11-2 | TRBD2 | CASSLDYRLAHTQYF
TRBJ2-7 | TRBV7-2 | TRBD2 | CASSSGTSGSVVVHEQYF
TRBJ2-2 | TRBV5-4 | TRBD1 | CASSRQGGYTGELFF
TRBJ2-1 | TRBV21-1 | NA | CASSKRGSYNEQFF
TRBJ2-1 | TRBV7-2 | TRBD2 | CASSLPTSGRAFEQFF
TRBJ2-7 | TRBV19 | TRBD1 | CASSNPQGASDEQYF
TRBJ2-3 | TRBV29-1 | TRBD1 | CSVEEGQGTDTQYF
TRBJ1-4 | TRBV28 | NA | CASSSGGADNEKLFF
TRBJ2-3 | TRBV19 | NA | CASTLSGTSLVTQYF
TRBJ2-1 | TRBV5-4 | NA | CASSLARGGNEQFF
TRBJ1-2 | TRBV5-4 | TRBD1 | CASSSKQGAGGYTF
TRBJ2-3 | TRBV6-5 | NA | CASSYSNRQTDTQYF
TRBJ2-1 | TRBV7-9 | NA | CASSLLDSLNEQFF
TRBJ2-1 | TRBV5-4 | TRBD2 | CASSLKAGGPGEQFF
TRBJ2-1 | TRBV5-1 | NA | CASSPMAGSNEQFF